This entry concerns a single TCR beta chain. What it binds is unknown. The record originates from a study of long-term antiretroviral therapy in people with HIV. Study observations and caveats: Those clones which expanded before ART made up the dominant part of the repertoire at all time points.

Survey level was the resolution at which the v3.0 immunoSEQ assay ran. TCRdb keeps only in-frame clones here, not all; method: immunoSEQ multiplex PCR. Seen here are tens of thousands of clones, 85% to 90% observed once, and the top ten hold 4%. Cryopreserved PBMC, at roughly 0.85-11 million per sample, were present before DNA extraction. V lost 6 bases, J lost 0 bases, and 6 bases stayed unmatched. Germline-derived CDR1 and CDR2 are SNHLY and FYNNEI. The CDR3 contains 18 residues. The sequenced sample was unsorted PBMCs, obtained 1.2 years after starting antiretroviral therapy. The receptor comes from a woman between 45 and 65 years old with HIV. The chain is built from TRBV2 and TRBJ2-6; TRBD1 aligns across 12 bases. The CDR3 DNA follows: TGTGCCAGCAGGGGCGGGACAGGGGGCTTCTCTGGGGCCAACGTCCTGACTTTC. Residues: CASRGGTGGFSGANVLTF.